This TCR beta chain originates from a study of control samples from healthy donors and cancer patients. Trimming took 0 bases from V and 6 from J; bases not matched to a gene: 9. The germline V gene encodes CDR1 SGHTA and CDR2 FQGNSA. This CDR3 is built from 17 residues. The method was immunoSEQ multiplex PCR; TCRdb's version includes in-frame clones alone and lacks a portion of them. The sample lists about 110,000 clones; 88% were seen once. The specimen sequenced was PBMCs. The clonotype comes from a woman aged 55-69 years with lung cancer. V and J are TRBV7-2 and TRBJ1-5; 9 positions agree with TRBD1. The CDR3 coding sequence is TGTGCCAGCAGCTTAGCCCCACAGGGGGCGCAAGGTCAGCCCCAGCATTTT. This encodes CASSLAPQGAQGQPQHF.